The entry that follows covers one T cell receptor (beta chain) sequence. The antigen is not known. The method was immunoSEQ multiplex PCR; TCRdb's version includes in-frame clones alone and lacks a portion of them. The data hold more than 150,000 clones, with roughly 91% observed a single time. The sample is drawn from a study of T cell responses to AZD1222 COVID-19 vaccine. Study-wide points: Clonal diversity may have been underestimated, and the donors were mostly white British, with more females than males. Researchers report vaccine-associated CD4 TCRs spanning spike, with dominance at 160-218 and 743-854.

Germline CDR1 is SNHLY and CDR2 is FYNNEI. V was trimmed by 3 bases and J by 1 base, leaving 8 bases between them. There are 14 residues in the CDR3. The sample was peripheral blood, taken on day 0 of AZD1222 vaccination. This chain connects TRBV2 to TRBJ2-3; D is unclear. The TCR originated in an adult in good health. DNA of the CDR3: TGTGCCAGCAGTGATAATAGGGGCACAGATACGCAGTATTTT. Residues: CASSDNRGTDTQYF.